Reported below is one TCR beta chain. The antigen remains undetermined. Every donor contributed around 10 milliliters of peripheral blood by blood draw. Together with a sample-barcoded 5' primer, a J-beta primer mix was included in a second PCR lasting roughly 6 to 12 cycles. Each cDNA was tagged by a template-switch adaptor containing 12 random nucleotides. TCRdb itself ran the 5' RACE reads through MiXCR, one entry per CDR3 protein. The sample has 1.5 million to 2 million distinct CDR3 sequences; just under 50% are singletons. V was trimmed by 7 bases and J by 4 bases, leaving 14 bases between them. This CDR3 is built from 15 residues. In germline, CDR1 is MNHEY, CDR2 SVGAGI. This specimen belongs to a study of blood T cells in healthy people across ages. Study-wide points: Strongly correlated with naive T cell percentage was TCR beta diversity.

Sequenced input: blood. The source is a woman aged 40 to 50 in good health. The V gene is TRBV6-5, the J gene TRBJ1-6; maybe TRBD1 (6 bases). In nucleotides, the CDR3 is TGTGCCAGCACTAAACTGACAGGTTATAATTCACCCCTCCACTTT. Translation gives CASTKLTGYNSPLHF.